The rows below give T cell receptor beta chains drawn from one sample of a study of cytomegalovirus exposure and HLA in healthy donors. Produced via immunoSEQ multiplex PCR; TCRdb's table is partial and in-frame only. This repertoire shows around 150,000 clones, around four fifths found once; its top ten account for 0.95% to 1.5%. Material for sequencing was PBMCs. These receptors were collected from a woman between 45 and 60 years old in good health and CMV-seronegative. The CDR3 runs from the conserved cysteine through the conserved F or W. The D gene is left open where the match is weak. For some rows the clone size is stated as once, few or many, or as a class when expanded; others skip it.

J: TRBJ2-3
D: TRBD2
V: TRBV15
size: .
CDR3: CATSRGYPSGSSGDTQYF
DNA: TGTGCCACCAGCAGAGGGTACCCTAGCGGGAGTTCAGGTGATACGCAGTATTTT

J: TRBJ2-3
D: TRBD1
V: TRBV20-1
size: .
CDR3: CSASGTEQYF
DNA: TGCAGTGCTAGCGGGACAGAGCAGTATTTT

J: TRBJ2-3
D: TRBD2
V: TRBV9
size: .
CDR3: CASSGGGTSTDTQYF
DNA: TGTGCCAGCAGCGGCGGGGGTACTAGCACAGATACGCAGTATTTT

J: TRBJ1-1
D: TRBD1
V: TRBV6-1
size: .
CDR3: CASRSDRATEAFF
DNA: TGTGCCAGCAGGTCGGACAGGGCCACTGAAGCTTTCTTT

J: TRBJ1-6
D: .
V: TRBV7-2
size: .
CDR3: CASSLAGRTSSPLHF
DNA: TGTGCCAGCAGCTTAGCGGGCAGGACTTCTTCACCCCTCCACTTT

J: TRBJ2-7
D: TRBD2
V: TRBV7-3
size: .
CDR3: CASSAYGLAGNYEQYF
DNA: TGTGCCAGCAGCGCGTACGGACTAGCGGGAAACTACGAGCAGTACTTC

J: TRBJ2-1
D: TRBD1
V: TRBV29-1
size: few
CDR3: CSLGDRAYNEQFF
DNA: TGCAGCCTTGGGGACAGAGCCTACAATGAGCAGTTCTTC

J: TRBJ2-2
D: .
V: TRBV27
size: .
CDR3: CASSPLESVNTGELFF
DNA: TGTGCCAGCAGTCCCCTGGAGAGCGTGAACACCGGGGAGCTGTTTTTT

J: TRBJ2-3
D: TRBD2
V: TRBV4-1
size: few
CDR3: CASSQGQRGDGTDTQYF
DNA: TGCGCCAGCAGCCAAGGCCAGCGGGGGGATGGCACAGATACGCAGTATTTT

J: TRBJ2-2
D: .
V: TRBV7-2
size: few
CDR3: CASSLPGVQGGELFF
DNA: TGTGCCAGCAGCCTCCCTGGGGTCCAGGGCGGGGAGCTGTTTTTT